A single sample gave rise to the 8 T cell receptor beta chains below, sequenced in a study of Ad26.COV2.S vaccination and SARS-CoV-2 variants (dated by TCRdb to about 2021). This specimen's treatment or condition label, per the study, means: around 19 received Ad26.COV2.S at low or high dose, single or two shots; 5 received placebo; per-sample allocation not given. Repertoires of vaccine and placebo recipients were sequenced from samples collected on day 63 after the first injection. The library was obtained by the immunoSEQ multiplex PCR assay. TCRdb limited this immuneACCESS table to in-frame rearrangements with V and J called. A share of clones is missing; checked studies link under half to unresolved V genes, and the rest is unexplained. Here the sample has roughly 420,000 clones; approximately 87% occur a single time. About 3.5% of the sample is taken by the ten largest. The starting material was peripheral blood, obtained in a trial of Ad26.COV2.S vaccine versus placebo. These TCRs come from a person aged 18-65 years who received the Ad26.COV2.S COVID-19 vaccine or a placebo.

This rearrangement joins TRBV30 to TRBJ1-1; D gene uncertain. With 4 bases removed from V and 3 bases from J, the gap between germline ends came to 15 bases. The CDR3 runs to 14 residues. CDR1 GTSNPN and CDR2 SVGIG come from the germline V gene (reference sequence). In DNA form, the CDR3 reads TGTGCCTGGAAAAAAGGCCGAATGGACACTGAAGCTTTCTTT. Translation gives CAWKKGRMDTEAFF.

V gene TRBV7-6 combines with J gene TRBJ1-3; D possibly corresponds to TRBD1 (6 bases). The germline V gene encodes CDR1 SGHVS and CDR2 FNYEAQ. The CDR3 spans 15 residues. The ends were cut back, 1 base at V and 2 bases at J, with 9 bases in the middle. The CDR3 loop reads CASSLDRATGNTIYF. The DNA for the CDR3 is TGTGCCAGCAGCTTAGACAGGGCCACTGGAAACACCATATATTTT.

This clone showed up just once. The chain joins TRBV10-3 to TRBJ2-3; D uncertain. The CDR3 sequence is 14 residues long. The V gene lost 5 bases and the J gene lost 0 bases, with 9 bases spanning the gap. The germline V gene encodes CDR1 ENHRY and CDR2 SYGVKD. This CDR3 reads CAISSNPSTDTQYF. The DNA for the CDR3 is TGTGCCATCAGTAGCAATCCTAGCACAGATACGCAGTATTTT.

The V call is TRBV5-1, the J call TRBJ1-2; D gene unclear. V was shortened by 5 bases and J by 2 bases, with 10 bases between the two germline ends. The CDR3 spans 13 residues. Germline V lookup: CDR1 SGHRS, CDR2 YFSETQ. CDR3 sequence (DNA): TGCGCCAGCAGTCCTGACCTCAACTATGGCTACACCTTC. Translating it yields CASSPDLNYGYTF.

This chain connects TRBV10-3 to TRBJ1-6, with 9 bases that match TRBD1. Germline trimming cut 4 bases from V and 6 bases from J; bases unmatched to any gene: 1. Germline V gene data show CDR1 as ENHRY and CDR2 as SYGVKD. The CDR3 loop spans 14 amino acids. The chain's CDR3 is CAISGQGVNSPLHF. The CDR3 nucleotides read TGTGCCATCAGTGGACAGGGGGTTAATTCACCCCTCCACTTT.

This clone was seen just once. The rearrangement uses TRBV20-1 and TRBJ2-5; tentatively, D is TRBD1 (6 bases). The CDR3 contains 10 residues. V dropped 5 bases and J dropped 7 bases, with 8 bases sitting between them. Germline V CDR1 and CDR2: DFQATT, SNEGSKA (reference sequence). The CDR3 reads CSALRGTQYF. The CDR3 DNA reads as TGCAGTGCTCTCAGGGGGACCCAGTACTTC.

V gene TRBV7-6 combines with J gene TRBJ2-2, with 8 nucleotides matching TRBD1. Germline V lookup: CDR1 SGHVS, CDR2 FNYEAQ. The CDR3 has 15 amino acids. Losses at the gene ends were 4 bases for V and 7 bases for J; bases not matched to a gene: 8. This CDR3 is CASSSGTGIIGELFF. The CDR3 DNA is TGTGCCAGCAGCTCCGGGACAGGAATTATCGGGGAGCTGTTTTTT.

The chain combines TRBV7-2 with TRBJ2-7, with 7 bases aligning to TRBD2. The germline V gene has CDR1 SGHTA and CDR2 FQGNSA. The CDR3 runs to 15 residues. V gave up 1 base and J gave up 6 bases; unmatched junction bases: 9. The DNA for the CDR3 is TGTGCCAGCAGCTTAGTCGGAAGCGGGGCCTCCGAGCAGTACTTC. Its protein is CASSLVGSGASEQYF.